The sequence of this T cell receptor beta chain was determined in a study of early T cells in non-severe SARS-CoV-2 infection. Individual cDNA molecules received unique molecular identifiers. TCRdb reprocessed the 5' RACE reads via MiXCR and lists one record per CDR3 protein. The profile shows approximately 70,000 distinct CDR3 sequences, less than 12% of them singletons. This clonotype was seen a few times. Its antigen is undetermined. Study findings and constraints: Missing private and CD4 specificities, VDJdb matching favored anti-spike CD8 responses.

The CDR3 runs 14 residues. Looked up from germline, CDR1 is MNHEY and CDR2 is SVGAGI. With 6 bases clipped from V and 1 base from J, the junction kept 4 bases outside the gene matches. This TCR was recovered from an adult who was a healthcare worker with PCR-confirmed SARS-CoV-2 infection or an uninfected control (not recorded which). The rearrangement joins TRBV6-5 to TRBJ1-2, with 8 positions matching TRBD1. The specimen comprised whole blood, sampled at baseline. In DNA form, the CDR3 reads TGTGCCAGCAGGACAGGGGTTCATAACTATGGCTACACCTTC. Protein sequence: CASRTGVHNYGYTF.